The rows below give T cell receptor beta chains drawn from one sample of a study of identical twins. TCRdb recomputed calls from the 5' RACE reads with MiXCR, one row per CDR3 protein. The sample holds 1.5 million to 2 million distinct CDR3 sequences, about 32% seen once. What was sequenced was cord blood. The receptor set was obtained from a newborn girl in good health. The CDR3 runs from the conserved cysteine through the conserved F or W. Fields, in order: CDR3 DNA, CDR3 protein, V gene, CDR3 length, D gene, J gene, clone size. D genes are given only for firm matches. Not all rows give a size; the values are once, few, many and, for expanded clones, a class.

TGCGCCAGCTCAATTAGGGACAGACAAGAGACCCAGTACTTC,CASSIRDRQETQYF,TRBV5-1,14,TRBD1,TRBJ2-5,few
TGTGCCAGCAGCCAAGGTAGGGTCGGAAACGAGCAGTACTTC,CASSQGRVGNEQYF,TRBV3-1,14,-,TRBJ2-7,-
TGCGCCAGCAGCTTGGCTCCAGCTAGCACAGATACGCAGTATTTT,CASSLAPASTDTQYF,TRBV5-1,15,-,TRBJ2-3,-
TGTGCCAGCAGCCAAGATATTGGCGATGAGCAGTTCTTC,CASSQDIGDEQFF,TRBV3-1,13,-,TRBJ2-1,-
TGTGCCACATACGGGACTTCCAATGAGCAGTTCTTC,CATYGTSNEQFF,TRBV2,12,-,TRBJ2-1,-
TGTGCTAGTGGTGATGACAGGGGGTCCTACAATGAGCAGTTCTTC,CASGDDRGSYNEQFF,TRBV12-5,15,TRBD1,TRBJ2-1,few
TGCAGTGCTAGAAGCCTGACAGCTGAAGCCAAAAACATTCAGTACTTC,CSARSLTAEAKNIQYF,TRBV20-1,16,-,TRBJ2-4,few
TGCAGTGCTAGAGGTGGCCTCCTTCGCACAGATACGCAGTATTTT,CSARGGLLRTDTQYF,TRBV20-1,15,-,TRBJ2-3,-
TGTGCCAGCAGTTACAGTCTGGGGGACAGGGGACTCTATGGCTACACCTTC,CASSYSLGDRGLYGYTF,TRBV27,17,TRBD1,TRBJ1-2,few
TGTGCCAGCAGCTTAGCGGCCAGCGGGGGGGGAAATGAGCAGTTCTTC,CASSLAASGGGNEQFF,TRBV11-1,16,TRBD2,TRBJ2-1,few
TGCAGTGCTAGTCCCAGACAGGCTGACTCCTACGAGCAGTACTTC,CSASPRQADSYEQYF,TRBV20-1,15,-,TRBJ2-7,-
TGCAGCGCCGTCGGGGGGGGCCTCTCCTACGAGCAGTACTTC,CSAVGGGLSYEQYF,TRBV29-1,14,TRBD2,TRBJ2-7,few
TGTGCCAGCAGCCAAGGGACAGGGGCGGACACTGAAGCTTTCTTT,CASSQGTGADTEAFF,TRBV3-1,15,TRBD1,TRBJ1-1,-
TGTGCCATCAGTGACCCACAGGATTTGAATCAGCCCCAGCATTTT,CAISDPQDLNQPQHF,TRBV10-3,15,-,TRBJ1-5,few
TGTGCCAGCAGCTTCGACAGATCACTTTATGGCTACACCTTC,CASSFDRSLYGYTF,TRBV27,14,-,TRBJ1-2,-
TGCAGTGCTAGAGAGGGTTACCAAGAGACCCAGTACTTC,CSAREGYQETQYF,TRBV20-1,13,-,TRBJ2-5,few
TGTGCCACCAGTGAGGCTGACAGCGACCATCAGCCCCAGCATTTT,CATSEADSDHQPQHF,TRBV24-1,15,-,TRBJ1-5,few
TGTGCCAGCAGTGAATCGGGGTTAGCCAAAAACATTCAGTACTTC,CASSESGLAKNIQYF,TRBV25-1,15,-,TRBJ2-4,-
TGTGCCAGCAGCTTCCCCCGGCCCAGAGCAGATACGCAGTATTTT,CASSFPRPRADTQYF,TRBV5-6,15,-,TRBJ2-3,-
TGCAGATCACGGGACTATCCCTACAATGAGCAGTTCTTC,CRSRDYPYNEQFF,TRBV20-1,13,TRBD2,TRBJ2-1,-
TGCAGTGCCCATTCCGGGACTAGCGGGAGCAATGAGCAGTTCTTC,CSAHSGTSGSNEQFF,TRBV20-1,15,TRBD2,TRBJ2-1,-
TGCGCCAGCAGCCAAGGGCGCCTACAGGGCCTAGTTTACAATGAGCAGTTCTTC,CASSQGRLQGLVYNEQFF,TRBV4-1,18,-,TRBJ2-1,few
TGTGCCAGCAGTCCTCCGGGACAGGGAAAAGAAAAACTGTTTTTT,CASSPPGQGKEKLFF,TRBV28,15,TRBD1,TRBJ1-4,few
TGTGCCAGCAGCCTACAGGGGAGAAAGGCCTACGAGCAGTACTTC,CASSLQGRKAYEQYF,TRBV6-5,15,TRBD1,TRBJ2-7,-
TGTGCCATCAGGGCGACAGGGCGAAACACCGGGGAGCTGTTTTTT,CAIRATGRNTGELFF,TRBV10-3,15,TRBD1,TRBJ2-2,-
TGTGCCACCAGTGGGGCCGGGACAGGGGGCTCCACAGATACGCAGTATTTT,CATSGAGTGGSTDTQYF,TRBV24-1,17,TRBD1,TRBJ2-3,few
TGCGCCAGCGGAAAATACAATGAGCAGTTCTTC,CASGKYNEQFF,TRBV10-1,11,-,TRBJ2-1,few
TGTGCCAGCAGCTCCCCGATAGCAGGGCTGAACAATGAGCAGTTCTTC,CASSSPIAGLNNEQFF,TRBV11-2,16,-,TRBJ2-1,few
TGTGCCAGCAGCCGCGTAGCGGGAGCTTCTAATGAGCAGTTCTTC,CASSRVAGASNEQFF,TRBV3-1,15,TRBD2,TRBJ2-1,-
TGTGCCAGCAGCAAGATCCGGGACAGCCGTCACATCTACGAGCAGTACTTC,CASSKIRDSRHIYEQYF,TRBV21-1,17,-,TRBJ2-7,once
TGCGCCAGCAGCCACACCGGACCAGTCGAGGGCAATGAGCAGTACTTC,CASSHTGPVEGNEQYF,TRBV4-1,16,-,TRBJ2-7,-
TGTGCCACCAGTGATCCCGGGACAAATTCACCCCTCCACTTT,CATSDPGTNSPLHF,TRBV24-1,14,-,TRBJ1-6,few
TGTGCCAGCAGGGAGCTAGCGGGGAACACAGATACGCAGTATTTT,CASRELAGNTDTQYF,TRBV6-5,15,TRBD2,TRBJ2-3,-
TGCAGCGTACCGGACTCCTATCTCATAGCCAAAAACATTCAGTACTTC,CSVPDSYLIAKNIQYF,TRBV29-1,16,-,TRBJ2-4,few
TGTGCCGGCAGCTTGAAGTTGAGACAGGGGAACATTCAGTACTTC,CAGSLKLRQGNIQYF,TRBV5-6,15,TRBD1,TRBJ2-4,-
TGTGCCAGCAGTCGACGGGACGTAACCTCCTACGAGCAGTACTTC,CASSRRDVTSYEQYF,TRBV2,15,-,TRBJ2-7,few
TGCAGCGCGCGAGAGAGGGCTAATGAAAAACTGTTTTTT,CSARERANEKLFF,TRBV29-1,13,-,TRBJ1-4,-
TGTGCCAGCAGTTTATTTGGACAGCGAGGCAATCAGCCCCAGCATTTT,CASSLFGQRGNQPQHF,TRBV27,16,-,TRBJ1-5,few
TGTGCCAGCGGGTCCCTCGGCTATGGCTACACCTTC,CASGSLGYGYTF,TRBV27,12,-,TRBJ1-2,-